This T cell receptor beta chain was captured by sequencing in a study of blood T cell repertoires in COVID-19 (dated by TCRdb to 2018 to 2020). About the study as a whole: Samples from collaborators originated in the United States, Italy and Spain and spanned both the acute and convalescent phases of COVID-19. A freely available public database, intended as a resource for researchers studying the immune response to SARS-CoV-2, is where the repertoires were released. The material from the prospective study consisted of cDNA or gDNA derived from T cells, B-cell-depleted T cells, or PBMCs. Sample metadata almost always included a de-identified subject ID, COVID-19 status, age in years and sex. The dataset comprised deeply sampled blood TCRbeta repertoires from subjects exposed to, actively infected with, or recovered from COVID-19. The samples were drawn from the first 160 participants of the ongoing ImmuneRACE study and from 1,254 subjects provided by 6 global collaborators. Where HLA class I and class II types were available, the types were taken from metadata supplied by the sample provider, not from assay-based typing. Results and caveats for the whole study, not just this receptor: The quantity of clinical and demographic metadata differed by source and by participant and was supplied without curation.

The germline V gene sets CDR1 to SGHVS and CDR2 to FNYEAQ. The CDR3 runs 13 residues from the cysteine to the phenylalanine. Of all the DNA, just the CDR3 is kept, 39 bases in frame from base 1. V is pared back by 1 base and J by 10 bases, with 11 bases lying between the germline termini. TCRbeta CDR3 regions were amplified from genomic DNA by means of the immunoSEQ Assay, a bias-controlled multiplex PCR. Concerning the study's data processing: Nucleated cell counts per sample were estimated from amplification of reference gene primers within the assay. To quantify the absolute abundance of each unique TCRbeta CDR3 rearrangement, sequence reads were collapsed and filtered. For each sample, productive Simpson clonality was calculated as the square root of Simpson's diversity index over productive rearrangements. The immuneACCESS repertoire file appears here via TCRdb, limited to in-frame rearrangements. These files lack a portion of the clones; in checked studies, under half of the deficit traces to unresolved V genes, and the cause of the others is not known. That table furnishes V, J and clone size, whereas the DNA furnished D and trimming. The sample table lists fewer than 250,000 clones, around 80% of them with a count of one. Of the sample, 7.8% falls within the top ten clones.

Regarding this clone: Its antigen is still unknown. It has no much larger one-base neighbor in the sample; base qualities were not kept.

In Seattle, one collaborating source enrolled patients while the infection was active and tracked those patients longitudinally over the course of disease. Each collaborating institution followed its own protocols to collect whole blood in K2EDTA tubes. Collaborator samples were shipped for TCRbeta analysis as frozen whole blood, isolated PBMCs, or DNA extracted from either sample type. The chain employs TRBV7-6 and TRBJ2-1; the D region possibly corresponds to TRBD2 (5 bases align). Sequencing was carried out using peripheral blood. This TCR came from a woman aged 60-75 years with COVID-19, enrolled during active disease. CDR3 loop: CASSLVRSGEQFF. The DNA sequence reads TGTGCCAGCAGCTTAGTGCGCAGCGGCGAGCAGTTCTTC.